This passage covers 12 T cell receptor beta chains from one sample sequenced in a study of blood T cell repertoires in COVID-19. Only in-frame clones appear in the TCRdb table, and some are missing; sequencing was by immunoSEQ multiplex PCR. The sample lists under 400,000 clones, approximately 91% seen once, with approximately 1% in the top ten. Sequencing was performed on PBMCs or T cells enriched from blood (not recorded which). The source of these receptors is a young woman who had been exposed to COVID-19.

J is TRBJ1-2 and V is TRBV6-5; the D gene is possibly TRBD1 (6 bases). The CDR3 loop spans 14 amino acids. The V end was cut by 6 bases, the J end by 5 bases, with 16 bases between. CDR1 is MNHEY, CDR2 SVGAGI, per germline. CDR3 nucleotides: TGTGCCAGCAGAATACAACAGGGAACATATGGCTACACCTTC. Protein sequence: CASRIQQGTYGYTF.

This chain uses TRBV28 with TRBJ1-6, with TRBD1 matching 8 bases. Trimming removed 2 bases from V and 7 bases from J; junction bases left unmatched: 4. CDR1 MDHEN and CDR2 SYDVKM come from the germline V gene. The CDR3 length is 15 residues. The CDR3 spells CASSLGQGVNSPLHF. CDR3 in DNA: TGTGCCAGCAGTTTAGGACAGGGAGTCAATTCACCCCTCCACTTT.

This clone was counted between two and nine times. The chain combines TRBV29-1 with TRBJ1-6; 8 bases align to TRBD1. The V gene end was trimmed by 5 bases and the J gene end by 5 bases; junction bases not matched to a gene: 5. CDR3 size: 14 residues. Germline lookup yields CDR1 SQVTM and CDR2 ANQGSEA. CDR3: CSVKLTGDNSPLHF. Here the CDR3 DNA reads TGCAGCGTTAAATTGACAGGGGATAATTCACCCCTCCACTTT.

The genes are TRBV7-6 and TRBJ2-6; D is uncertain. From germline, CDR1 is SGHVS and CDR2 FNYEAQ. Trimming pared 4 bases from V and 2 bases from J, leaving 9 bases between. CDR3 length: 15 amino acids. CDR3 residues: CASSSSGPGANVLTF. Here the CDR3 DNA reads TGTGCCAGCAGCTCTTCGGGTCCTGGGGCCAACGTCCTGACTTTC.

V usage is TRBV7-2 and J usage is TRBJ1-2; possible D gene TRBD1, 6 bases. Trimming took off 0 bases at V and 5 bases at J, with 7 bases between the two ends. CDR1 is SGHTA and CDR2 is FQGNSA in the germline V gene. CDR3 length: 13 residues. Here the CDR3 DNA reads TGTGCCAGCAGCTTAGCAGGGGGATATGGCTACACCTTC. It translates to CASSLAGGYGYTF. Using reference TRBV7-2 and TRBJ1-2 for the parts outside the CDR3, the full variable domain is GAGVSQSPSNKVTEKGKDVELRCDPISGHTALYWYRQSLGQGLEFLIYFQGNSAPDKSGLPSDRFSAERTGGSVSTLTIQRTQQEDSAVYLCASSLAGGYGYTFGSGTRLTVV.

This clone was picked up a small number of times. The chain combines TRBV19 with TRBJ2-7; 8 nucleotides agree with TRBD1. V was pared by 3 bases and J by 7 bases, with 5 bases of the junction left unmatched. The CDR3 consists of 13 residues. The germline gives CDR1 LNHDA, CDR2 SQIVND (reference sequence). CDR3 coding DNA: TGTGCCAGTAGTATGACAGGGGCTTGGGAGCAGTACTTC. This sequence encodes CASSMTGAWEQYF.

This rearrangement joins TRBV6-1 to TRBJ2-7, with D perhaps TRBD2 (6 bases). The germline V gene has CDR1 MNHNS and CDR2 SASEGT. The CDR3 consists of 15 residues. With 3 bases removed from V and 2 bases from J, the gap between germline ends came to 14 bases. The CDR3 sequence: CASSDEEGKAYEQYF. The DNA of the CDR3 is TGTGCCAGCAGTGATGAGGAGGGAAAAGCCTACGAGCAGTACTTC.

This clone came up once. The V call is TRBV28, the J call TRBJ1-5; D possibly corresponds to TRBD1 (6 bases). The CDR3 consists of 14 residues. CDR1 and CDR2 from the germline V gene are MDHEN and SYDVKM. V gave up 3 bases and J gave up 6 bases, with 12 bases separating them. DNA of the CDR3: TGTGCCAGCAGTTTTTTGGGGGCGAGTCAGCCCCAGCATTTT. Its translation is CASSFLGASQPQHF.

This chain connects TRBV3-1 (or the pseudogene TRBV3-2) to TRBJ2-7; TRBD1 is a possible D gene (6 bases). Germline V gives CDR1 LGHDT, CDR2 YNNKEL (reference sequence). There are 14 residues in the CDR3. Trimming took off 3 bases at V and 1 base at J, with 10 bases between the two ends. CDR3 loop: CASSQLGGSYEQYF. Written as DNA, the CDR3 is TGTGCCAGCAGCCAGTTAGGGGGTTCCTACGAGCAGTACTTC.

This chain uses TRBV7-3 with TRBJ1-2, with D possibly matching TRBD1 (5 bases). The CDR3 has 13 amino acids. The V end was cut by 2 bases, the J end by 4 bases, with 8 bases between. The V gene's germline CDR1 is SGHTA and CDR2 FQGTGA. The CDR3 protein is CASSLGGGYGYTF. Written as DNA, the CDR3 is TGTGCCAGCAGCTTAGGGGGAGGCTATGGCTACACCTTC.

The V gene is TRBV7-9, the J gene TRBJ2-7; tentatively, D is TRBD2 (6 bases). CDR1 SEHNR and CDR2 FQNEAQ come from the germline V gene (reference sequence). V lost 5 bases to trimming and J lost 0 bases, with 11 bases between them. This CDR3 has 14 amino acids. The CDR3 here is CASSLDGSSYEQYF. In DNA form, the CDR3 reads TGTGCCAGCAGCCTGGACGGGAGCTCCTACGAGCAGTACTTC.

CDR3 bases: TGTGCCTGGAGTCCTACTAGCGGGAGGGCCGAGACCCAGTACTTC. It encodes CAWSPTSGRAETQYF. The V gene is TRBV30, the J gene TRBJ2-5, with 13 bases lining up with TRBD2. The trim removed 2 bases at V and 5 bases at J, leaving 5 bases unmatched. In germline, CDR1 is GTSNPN, CDR2 SVGIG (reference sequence). The CDR3 contains 15 residues.